A single sample gave rise to the 13 T cell receptor beta chains below, sequenced in a study of blood T cell repertoires in COVID-19 (TCRdb year 2020). The library was prepared using the immunoSEQ multiplex PCR assay. The clones in this table, taken by TCRdb from immuneACCESS, are in-frame only. Not every clone is retained; where verified, under half of the shortfall comes from an unresolved V gene, and the cause of the rest is unknown. The table for this sample lists 500,000 or so clones; around 90% of them were counted only once. The ten largest clones take up under 0.85% of the sample. The sample comprised PBMCs or T cells enriched from blood (not recorded which). The receptors derive from a woman under 30 who had recovered from COVID-19.

CDR3: CATSDSTLASPREQFF. The CDR3 region has the DNA TGTGCCACCAGTGACTCTACCTTAGCCTCGCCCCGGGAGCAGTTCTTC. The J gene is TRBJ2-1, the V gene TRBV24-1, with D unclear. The CDR3 is made up of 16 amino acids. Trimming removed 4 bases from V and 10 bases from J, with 22 bases in between. CDR1 is KGHDR and CDR2 is SFDVKD in the germline V gene.

In DNA form, the CDR3 reads TGTGCCAGCAGCTCCTCCGGGACAGGGGGCTACGAGCAGTACTTC. It codes for CASSSSGTGGYEQYF. The chain couples TRBV9 to TRBJ2-7; 11 bases fit TRBD1. Germline V CDR1 and CDR2: SGDLS, YYNGEE. This CDR3 is 15 amino acids long. V dropped 4 bases and J dropped 3; count of bases not matched to a gene: 6. The variable domain in full, completed from reference TRBV9 and TRBJ2-7, reads DSGVTQTPKHLITATGQRVTLRCSPRSGDLSVYWYQQSLDQGLQFLIQYYNGEERAKGNILERFSAQQFPDLHSELNLSSLELGDSALYFCASSSSGTGGYEQYFGPGTRLTVT.

This chain uses TRBV25-1 with TRBJ2-7; D might be TRBD1 (5 bases). Trimming took 1 base from V and 4 from J, leaving 14 bases between them. CDR1 and CDR2 (germline): MGHDK, SYGVNS. CDR3 length: 15 residues. The CDR3 is CASSESHLRGYEQYF. The CDR3 region has the DNA TGTGCCAGCAGTGAATCGCACCTAAGGGGATACGAGCAGTACTTC.

This clone was detected only once. The rearrangement uses TRBV7-9 and TRBJ1-2; maybe TRBD1 (5 bases). V lost 1 base, J lost 2 bases, and 5 bases lay in between. This CDR3 is built from 13 residues. The germline gives CDR1 SEHNR, CDR2 FQNEAQ (reference sequence). The CDR3 spells CASSLGGNYGYTF. CDR3 DNA: TGTGCCAGCAGCTTAGGGGGCAACTATGGCTACACCTTC.

The chain recombines TRBV5-6 with TRBJ2-7; D not certain. In germline, CDR1 is SGHDT, CDR2 YYEEEE. The CDR3 is 13 amino acids. Between the trimmed V and J ends, which lost 3 bases and 3 bases, there was a span of 10 bases. The CDR3 DNA follows: TGTGCCAGCAGCTCTACCTCAGGCTACGAGCAGTACTTC. Translating it yields CASSSTSGYEQYF. Using reference TRBV5-6 and TRBJ2-7 for the parts outside the CDR3, the full variable domain is DAGVTQSPTHLIKTRGQQVTLRCSPKSGHDTVSWYQQALGQGPQFIFQYYEEEERQRGNFPDRFSGHQFPNYSSELNVNALLLGDSALYLCASSSTSGYEQYFGPGTRLTVT.

V and J are TRBV10-1 and TRBJ2-7; the match to TRBD2 covers 9 bases. V was clipped by 2 bases and J by 5 bases; unmatched bases: 1. The CDR3 runs 13 residues. Germline V gene sequence: CDR1 WNHNN, CDR2 SYGVQD (reference sequence). CDR3 protein: CASSELAGNEQYF. Written as DNA, the CDR3 is TGCGCCAGCAGTGAGCTAGCGGGGAACGAGCAGTACTTC.

The chain has TRBV7-2 and TRBJ1-6; D is unresolved. The CDR3 length is 15 residues. Germline CDR1 SGHTA, CDR2 FQGNSA. The V and J ends lost 5 bases and 7 bases respectively, with 15 bases between them. The CDR3 nucleotides are TGTGCCAGCAGCATCCACCGGGAGTGGAATTCACCCCTCCACTTT. It yields the protein CASSIHREWNSPLHF.

This clone occurred once. The chain uses TRBV28 and TRBJ1-1; 9 positions match TRBD1. Germline CDR1 reads MDHEN; CDR2 reads SYDVKM. The V segment lost 8 bases and the J segment 10 bases; nucleotides outside the gene matches: 11. The CDR3 has 13 residues. The chain's CDR3 is CASSIQRDRVAFF. CDR3 DNA sequence: TGTGCCAGCTCTATCCAGCGGGACAGGGTAGCTTTCTTT.

Note on this clone: The junction departs from germline at one end; a sequencing error may be responsible. The chain joins TRBV19 to TRBJ2-1; 8 bases map to TRBD2. The CDR3 has 14 residues. Germline CDR1 reads LNHDA; CDR2 reads SQIVND (reference sequence). CDR3 amino acids: CASSLERGGNEQFF. The CDR3 DNA reads as TGTGCCAGTAGTCTAGAACGGGGGGGCAATGAGCAGTTCTTC.

The chain has TRBV5-1 and TRBJ2-2; D is possibly TRBD1 (6 bases). V was trimmed by 3 bases and J by 6 bases, leaving 12 bases between them. There are 14 residues in the CDR3. CDR1 and CDR2 from the germline V gene are SGHRS and YFSETQ. CDR3 protein: CASSSQGSAGELFF. The CDR3 region has the DNA TGCGCCAGCAGCTCACAGGGTAGCGCCGGGGAGCTGTTTTTT.

This clone was counted a few times. J is TRBJ2-5 and V is TRBV24-1, with 13 bases identical to TRBD2. This CDR3 has 16 amino acids. The V segment lost 9 bases and the J segment 1 base; nucleotides outside the gene matches: 7. The V gene's germline CDR1 is KGHDR and CDR2 SFDVKD. The CDR3 DNA reads TGTGCCACCGGAGCCGGGACTAGCGGGGTCCAAGAGACCCAGTACTTC. Its protein is CATGAGTSGVQETQYF.

The chain has TRBV10-2 and TRBJ2-7; unclear D gene. The CDR3 is 13 amino acids. V was cut by 7 bases and J by 7 bases, with 17 bases left in between. Germline V lookup: CDR1 WSHSY, CDR2 SAAADI. CDR3 DNA sequence: TGCGCCAGCAACCGAGAGGTGGCGGAGGAGCAGTACTTC. Translated: CASNREVAEEQYF.

This rearrangement joins TRBV11-2 to TRBJ1-1; possible D gene TRBD1, 6 bases. The CDR3 is 15 amino acids. The germline V and J ends were trimmed by 1 base and 4 bases, with 13 bases remaining between them. Germline-derived CDR1 and CDR2 are SGHAT and FQNNGV. The DNA for the CDR3 is TGTGCCAGCAGCTTAGTAGGAAGAGGGGGCACTGAAGCTTTCTTT. The encoded protein is CASSLVGRGGTEAFF.